This T cell receptor (beta chain) was identified during a study of blood T cell repertoires in COVID-19. For the study at large: From the United States, Italy and Spain came samples of acute and convalescent COVID-19. The analysed material was cDNA or gDNA that came from T cells, B-cell-depleted T cells, or PBMCs.

In the authors' workflow: Estimation of nucleated cell counts was performed using reference gene primer amplification. Generated by immunoSEQ multiplex PCR, the TCRdb table keeps only in-frame clones and is missing some. Clone size and the V and J calls come from that table; the DNA yielded D and trimming. The profile covers around 220,000 clones, with around 83% appearing a single time and around 8% taken by the ten largest. It was during active infection that Seattle patients were enrolled and then longitudinally followed. The CDR3 loop spans 14 amino acids. The germline V gene encodes CDR1 MNHNS and CDR2 SASEGT. V was pared by 2 bases and J by 2 bases, with 10 bases between.

This TCR was sampled from a woman older than 75 with COVID-19, enrolled during active disease. Sequenced material: peripheral blood. This chain links TRBV6-1 with TRBJ2-7; D might be TRBD1 (5 bases). The CDR3 loop is CASSEQDKTYEQYF. CDR3 coding DNA: TGTGCCAGCAGTGAACAGGACAAGACCTACGAGCAGTACTTC.